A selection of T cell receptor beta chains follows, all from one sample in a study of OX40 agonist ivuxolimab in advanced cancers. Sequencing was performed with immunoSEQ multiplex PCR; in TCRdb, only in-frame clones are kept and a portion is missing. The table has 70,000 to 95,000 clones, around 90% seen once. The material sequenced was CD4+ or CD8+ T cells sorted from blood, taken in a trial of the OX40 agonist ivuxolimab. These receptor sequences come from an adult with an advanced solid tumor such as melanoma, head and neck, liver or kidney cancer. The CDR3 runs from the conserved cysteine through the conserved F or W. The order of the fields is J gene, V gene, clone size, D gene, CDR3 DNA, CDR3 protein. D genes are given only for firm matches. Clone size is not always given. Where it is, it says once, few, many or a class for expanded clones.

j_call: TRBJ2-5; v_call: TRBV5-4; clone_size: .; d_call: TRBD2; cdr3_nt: TGTGCCAGCAGCCCCCGCGGGGGAATAGGAGAGACCCAGTACTTC; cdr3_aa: CASSPRGGIGETQYF
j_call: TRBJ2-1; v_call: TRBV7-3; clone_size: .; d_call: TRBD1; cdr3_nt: TGTGCCAGCAGCTTGGGACAGGGGGCTTTCAATGAGCAGTTCTTC; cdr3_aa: CASSLGQGAFNEQFF
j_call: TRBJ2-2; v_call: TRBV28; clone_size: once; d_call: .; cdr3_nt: TGTGCCAGCGGGTCTACAGACACCGGGGAGCTGTTTTTT; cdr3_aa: CASGSTDTGELFF
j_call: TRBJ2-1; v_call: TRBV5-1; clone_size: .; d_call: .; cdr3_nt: TGCGCCAGCAGCTTGATTGGTAATGAGCAGTTCTTC; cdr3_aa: CASSLIGNEQFF
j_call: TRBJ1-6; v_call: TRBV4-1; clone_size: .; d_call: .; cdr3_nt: TGCGCCAGCAGCCAAGCACCTCCAGGGACAAATTCACCCCTCCACTTT; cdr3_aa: CASSQAPPGTNSPLHF
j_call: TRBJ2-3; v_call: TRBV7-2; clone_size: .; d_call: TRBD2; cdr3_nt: TGTGCCAGCAGACGTAGCGGGGTCGGCACAGATACGCAGTATTTT; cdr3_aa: CASRRSGVGTDTQYF
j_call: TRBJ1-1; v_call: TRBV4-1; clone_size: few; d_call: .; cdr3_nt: TGCGCCAGCAGCCAGGGACTGGTGAACACTGAAGCTTTCTTT; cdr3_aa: CASSQGLVNTEAFF
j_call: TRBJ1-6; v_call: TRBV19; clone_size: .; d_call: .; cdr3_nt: TGTGCCAGTAGTATAGGGACGAGTTCACCCCTCCACTTT; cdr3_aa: CASSIGTSSPLHF
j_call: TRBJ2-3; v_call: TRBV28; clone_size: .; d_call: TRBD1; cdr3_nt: TGTGCCAGCAGTTACCCCCCGGGACAGGGGGCAACAGATACGCAGTATTTT; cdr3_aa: CASSYPPGQGATDTQYF
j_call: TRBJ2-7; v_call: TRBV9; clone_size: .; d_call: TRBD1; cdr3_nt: TGTGCCAGCAGCGTAGGGACCAGGGGGAATACCGAGCAGTACTTC; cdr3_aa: CASSVGTRGNTEQYF
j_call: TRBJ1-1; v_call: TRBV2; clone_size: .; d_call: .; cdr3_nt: TGTGCCAGCAGTGTTTCAGGGGCCGGCACTGAAGCTTTCTTT; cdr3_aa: CASSVSGAGTEAFF
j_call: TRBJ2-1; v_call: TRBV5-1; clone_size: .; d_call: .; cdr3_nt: TGCGCCAGCAGCTCAGCGGTGTCCTACAATGAGCAGTTCTTC; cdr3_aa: CASSSAVSYNEQFF
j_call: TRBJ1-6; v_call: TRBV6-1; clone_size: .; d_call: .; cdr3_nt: TGTGCCAGCAGTGAAGAAACCTGGGGTGCTAATTCACCCCTCCACTTT; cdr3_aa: CASSEETWGANSPLHF
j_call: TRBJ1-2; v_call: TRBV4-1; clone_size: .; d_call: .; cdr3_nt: TGCGCCAGCAGCCAAGACGGAGGGGTTTTTAAGGTGTATGGCTACACCTTC; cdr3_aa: CASSQDGGVFKVYGYTF
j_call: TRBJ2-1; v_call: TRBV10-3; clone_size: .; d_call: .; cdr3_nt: TGTGCCATCAGTGGCCGGGACGGTACTAATGAGCAGTTCTTC; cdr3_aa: CAISGRDGTNEQFF
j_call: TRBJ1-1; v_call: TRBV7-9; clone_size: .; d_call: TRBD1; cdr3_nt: TGTGCCAGCAGCTTAGGAGGCAGGGGGACATCTGAAGCTTTCTTT; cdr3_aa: CASSLGGRGTSEAFF
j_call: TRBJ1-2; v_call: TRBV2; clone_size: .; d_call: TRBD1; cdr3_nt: TGTGCCAGCAGTGGACAGGGCCGCTATGGCTACACCTTC; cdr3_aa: CASSGQGRYGYTF
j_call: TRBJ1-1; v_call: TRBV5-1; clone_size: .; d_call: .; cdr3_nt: TGCGCCAGCAGCTCGGACAGTTATCCCAGCGAAGCTTTCTTT; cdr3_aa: CASSSDSYPSEAFF
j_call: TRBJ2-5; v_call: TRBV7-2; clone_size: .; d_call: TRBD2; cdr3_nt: TGTGCCAGCAGCTTAGAGGCGAGCGGGGAAGAGACCCAGTACTTC; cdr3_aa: CASSLEASGEETQYF
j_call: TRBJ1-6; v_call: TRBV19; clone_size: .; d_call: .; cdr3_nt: TGTGCCACCACCCCCTGGGGGGGCAATTCACCCCTCCACTTT; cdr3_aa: CATTPWGGNSPLHF
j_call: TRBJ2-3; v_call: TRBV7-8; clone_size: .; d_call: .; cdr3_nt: TGTGCCAGCAGCTTAGCTTCGGGAGAGGCCGCAGATACGCAGTATTTT; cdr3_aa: CASSLASGEAADTQYF
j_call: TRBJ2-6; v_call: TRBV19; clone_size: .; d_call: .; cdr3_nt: TGTGCCACATCCGTCGGCTCTGGGGCCAACGTCCTGACTTTC; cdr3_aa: CATSVGSGANVLTF
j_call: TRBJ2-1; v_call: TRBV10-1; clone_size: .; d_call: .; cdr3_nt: TGCGCCAGCAGCGACAGGATGGGCATCGGTGAGCAGTTCTTC; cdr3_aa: CASSDRMGIGEQFF
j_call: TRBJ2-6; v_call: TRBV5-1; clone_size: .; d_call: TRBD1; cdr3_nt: TGCGCCAGCAGCTTAGGACAGGGGGTCTCGGGGCCTGGGGCCAACGTCCTGACTTTC; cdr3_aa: CASSLGQGVSGPGANVLTF
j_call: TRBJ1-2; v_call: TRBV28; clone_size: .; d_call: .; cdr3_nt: TGTGCCAGCCGCGGTGCAGAAGGCTACACCTTC; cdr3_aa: CASRGAEGYTF
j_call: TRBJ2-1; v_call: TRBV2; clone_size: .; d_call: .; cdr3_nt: TGTGCCAGCAGTTCGGATCTAGGGTCCTACAATGAGCAGTTCTTC; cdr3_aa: CASSSDLGSYNEQFF
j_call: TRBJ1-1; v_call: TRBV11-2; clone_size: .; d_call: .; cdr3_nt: TGTGCCAGCAGCGATACCGGGGTCCCTGAAGCTTTCTTT; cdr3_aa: CASSDTGVPEAFF
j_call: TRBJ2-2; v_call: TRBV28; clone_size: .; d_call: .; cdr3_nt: TGTGCCAGCAGTTTAAGGGGGGACACCGGGGAGCTGTTTTTT; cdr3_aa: CASSLRGDTGELFF
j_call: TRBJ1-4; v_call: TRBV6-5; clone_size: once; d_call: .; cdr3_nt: TGTGCCAGCAGTTACAGTGCAACTAATGAAAAACTGTTTTTT; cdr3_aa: CASSYSATNEKLFF
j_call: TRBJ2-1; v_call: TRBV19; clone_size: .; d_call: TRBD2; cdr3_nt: TGTGCCAGTAGTCCCGGGGGGGTATACAATGAGCAGTTCTTC; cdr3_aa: CASSPGGVYNEQFF
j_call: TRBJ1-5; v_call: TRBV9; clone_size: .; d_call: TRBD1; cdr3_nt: TGTGCCAGCAGCGCACAGGGGGCTAATCAGCCCCAGCATTTT; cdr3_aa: CASSAQGANQPQHF
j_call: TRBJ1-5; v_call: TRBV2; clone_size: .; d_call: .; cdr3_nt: TGTGCCAGCAGCCAGGGAAAAGGTCAGCCCCAGCATTTT; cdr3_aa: CASSQGKGQPQHF
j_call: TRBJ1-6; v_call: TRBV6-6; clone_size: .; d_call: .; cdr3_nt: TGTGCCAGCTACGACAGCTCCTATAATTCACCCCTCCACTTT; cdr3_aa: CASYDSSYNSPLHF
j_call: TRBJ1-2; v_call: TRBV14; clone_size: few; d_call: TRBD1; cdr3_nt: TGTGCCAGCAGCCAAAGTACAGACAGGGTGCTAATCGGCTACACCTTC; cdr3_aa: CASSQSTDRVLIGYTF
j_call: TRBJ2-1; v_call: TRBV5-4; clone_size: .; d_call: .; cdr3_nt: TGTGCCAGCAGCTTGGCGGGGACCTCCTACAATGAGCAGTTCTTC; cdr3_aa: CASSLAGTSYNEQFF
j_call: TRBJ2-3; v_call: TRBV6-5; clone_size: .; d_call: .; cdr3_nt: TGTGCCAGCAGCCGTCAGGGGAAAAGCACAGATACGCAGTATTTT; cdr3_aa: CASSRQGKSTDTQYF
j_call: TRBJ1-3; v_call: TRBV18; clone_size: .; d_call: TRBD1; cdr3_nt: TGTGCCAGCAGTTCGGGACAGTCCGGAAACACCATATATTTT; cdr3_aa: CASSSGQSGNTIYF
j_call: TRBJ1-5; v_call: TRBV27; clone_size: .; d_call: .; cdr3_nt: TGTGCCAGCAGTTTACAACACGGCGCTCAGCCCCAGCATTTT; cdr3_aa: CASSLQHGAQPQHF
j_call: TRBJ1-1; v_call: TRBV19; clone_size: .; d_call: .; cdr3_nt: TGTGCCAGTAGGGGTCACACTGAAGCTTTCTTT; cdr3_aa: CASRGHTEAFF
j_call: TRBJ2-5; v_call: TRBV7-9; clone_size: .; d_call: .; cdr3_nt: TGTGCCAGCAGCTTAGGCGCATACAGGGCTAGAGGTGAGACCCAGTACTTC; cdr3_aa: CASSLGAYRARGETQYF
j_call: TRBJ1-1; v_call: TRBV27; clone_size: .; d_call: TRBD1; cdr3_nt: TGTGCCAGCGGATTAGGGACAGGGCCATTGGGGACTGAAGCTTTCTTT; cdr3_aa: CASGLGTGPLGTEAFF
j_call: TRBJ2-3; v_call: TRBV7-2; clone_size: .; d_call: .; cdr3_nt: TGTGCCAGCAGCTTAGCTCCGAACACAGATACGCAGTATTTT; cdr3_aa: CASSLAPNTDTQYF
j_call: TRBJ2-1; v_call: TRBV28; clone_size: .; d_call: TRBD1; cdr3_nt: TGTGCCAGCAACCCTGGCGGGACAGGGGGCAAGCATGAGCAGTTCTTC; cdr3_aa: CASNPGGTGGKHEQFF
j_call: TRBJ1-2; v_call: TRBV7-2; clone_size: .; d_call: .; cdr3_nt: TGTGCCAGCAGCTTAGCACTTGCGGGGGTTGGGTATGGCTACACCTTC; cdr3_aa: CASSLALAGVGYGYTF
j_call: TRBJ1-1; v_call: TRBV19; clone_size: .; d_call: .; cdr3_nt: TGTGCCAGTAGTGCTCAGGGGTTTTTAAACACTGAAGCTTTCTTT; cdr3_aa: CASSAQGFLNTEAFF
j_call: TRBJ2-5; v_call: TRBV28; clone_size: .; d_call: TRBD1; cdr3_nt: TGTGCCAGCAATAACCGGGACAGGGTTGAAGAGACCCAGTACTTC; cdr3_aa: CASNNRDRVEETQYF
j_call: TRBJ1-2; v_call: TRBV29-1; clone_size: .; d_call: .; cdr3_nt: TGCAGCGGCGGGGTTAACTATGGCTACACCTTC; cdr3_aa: CSGGVNYGYTF
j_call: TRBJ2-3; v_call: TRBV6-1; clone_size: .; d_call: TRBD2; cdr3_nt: TGTGCCAGCAGGCCACTAGCGGGGGGCCCAGATACGCAGTATTTT; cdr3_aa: CASRPLAGGPDTQYF
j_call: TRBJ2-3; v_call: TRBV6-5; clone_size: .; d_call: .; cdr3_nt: TGTGCCAGCGCCATAGGACACCCCACAGATACGCAGTATTTT; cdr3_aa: CASAIGHPTDTQYF
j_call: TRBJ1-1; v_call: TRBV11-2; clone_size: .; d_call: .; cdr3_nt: TGTGCCAGCAGCTTCGGGGTTCGGAATCGGCGGGTTGAAGCTTTCTTT; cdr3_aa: CASSFGVRNRRVEAFF
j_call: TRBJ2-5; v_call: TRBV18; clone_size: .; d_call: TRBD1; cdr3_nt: TGTGCCAGCTCACCACGGGTGACAGGGGCTGGGGAGACCCAGTACTTC; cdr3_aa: CASSPRVTGAGETQYF
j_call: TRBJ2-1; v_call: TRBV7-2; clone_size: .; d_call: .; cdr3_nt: TGTGAGACGCGCCTCGGAGTGGGCGATGAGCAGTTCTTC; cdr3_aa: CETRLGVGDEQFF
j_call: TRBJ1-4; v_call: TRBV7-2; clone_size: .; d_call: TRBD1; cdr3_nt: TGTGCCAGCAGCTTCCAAGGACAGGGGGCGGAAAAACTGTTTTTT; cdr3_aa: CASSFQGQGAEKLFF
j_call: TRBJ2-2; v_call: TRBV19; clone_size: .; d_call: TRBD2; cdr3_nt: TGTGCCAGTAGGAGCGGGGCCGGGGAGCTGTTTTTT; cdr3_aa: CASRSGAGELFF